The T cell receptor (beta chain) described here comes from a study of cytomegalovirus exposure and HLA in healthy donors. Using immunoSEQ multiplex PCR, the repertoire was profiled, and TCRdb retains in-frame clones only, with some absent. The table shows around 100,000 clones, with less than 95% occurring only once. The V end was cut by 2 bases, the J end by 3 bases, with 13 bases between. CDR1 is GTSNPN, CDR2 SVGIG, per germline (reference sequence). CDR3 size: 14 residues. The receptor was derived from a woman younger than 30 in good health and CMV-seronegative. Sequenced material: PBMCs. J is TRBJ1-1 and V is TRBV30; D is possibly TRBD1 (5 bases). CDR3 loop: CAWSPQDKYTEAFF. The DNA for the CDR3 is TGTGCCTGGAGTCCTCAGGACAAATACACTGAAGCTTTCTTT.